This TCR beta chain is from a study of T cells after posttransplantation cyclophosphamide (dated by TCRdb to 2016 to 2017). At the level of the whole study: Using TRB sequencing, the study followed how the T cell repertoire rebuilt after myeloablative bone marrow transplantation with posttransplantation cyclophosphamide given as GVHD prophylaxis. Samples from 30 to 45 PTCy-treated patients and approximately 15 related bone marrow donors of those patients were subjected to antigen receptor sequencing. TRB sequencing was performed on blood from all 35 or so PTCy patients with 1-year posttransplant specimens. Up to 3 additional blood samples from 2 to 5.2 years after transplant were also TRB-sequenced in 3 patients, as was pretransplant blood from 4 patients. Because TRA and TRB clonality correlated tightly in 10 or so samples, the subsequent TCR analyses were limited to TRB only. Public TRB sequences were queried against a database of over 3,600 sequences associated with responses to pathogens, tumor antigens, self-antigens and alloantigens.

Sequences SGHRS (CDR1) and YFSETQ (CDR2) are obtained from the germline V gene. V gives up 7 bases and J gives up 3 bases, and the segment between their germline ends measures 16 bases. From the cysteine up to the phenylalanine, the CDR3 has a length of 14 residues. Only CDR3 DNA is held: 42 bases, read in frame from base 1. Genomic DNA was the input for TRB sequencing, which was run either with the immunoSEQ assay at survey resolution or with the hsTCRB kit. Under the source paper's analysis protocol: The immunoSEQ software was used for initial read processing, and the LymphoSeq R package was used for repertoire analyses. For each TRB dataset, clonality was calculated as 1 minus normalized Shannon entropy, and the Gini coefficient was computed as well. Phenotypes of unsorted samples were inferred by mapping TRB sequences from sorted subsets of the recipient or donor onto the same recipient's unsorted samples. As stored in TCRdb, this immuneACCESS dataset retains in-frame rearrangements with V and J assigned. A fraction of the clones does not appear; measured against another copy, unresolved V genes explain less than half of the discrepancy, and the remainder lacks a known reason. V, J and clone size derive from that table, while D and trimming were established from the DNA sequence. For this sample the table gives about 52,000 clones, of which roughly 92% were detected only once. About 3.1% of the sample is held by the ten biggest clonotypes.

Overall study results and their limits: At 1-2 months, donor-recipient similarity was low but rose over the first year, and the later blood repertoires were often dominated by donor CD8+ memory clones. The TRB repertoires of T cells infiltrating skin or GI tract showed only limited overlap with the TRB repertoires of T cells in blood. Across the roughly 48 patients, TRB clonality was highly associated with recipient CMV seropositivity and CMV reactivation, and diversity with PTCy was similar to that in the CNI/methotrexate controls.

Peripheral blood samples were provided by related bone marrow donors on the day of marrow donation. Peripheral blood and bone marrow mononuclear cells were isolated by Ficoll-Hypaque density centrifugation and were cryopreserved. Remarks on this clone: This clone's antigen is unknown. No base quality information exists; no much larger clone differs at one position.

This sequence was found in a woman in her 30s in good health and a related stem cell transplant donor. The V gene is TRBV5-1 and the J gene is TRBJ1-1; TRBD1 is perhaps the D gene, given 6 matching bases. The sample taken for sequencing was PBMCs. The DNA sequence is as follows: TGCGCCAGCTGGGTTGACAGGCCGGACACTGAAGCTTTCTTT. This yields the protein CASWVDRPDTEAFF.